What follows are 23 T cell receptor beta chains derived from one specimen sequenced in a study of OX40 agonist ivuxolimab in advanced cancers. Sequencing was performed with immunoSEQ multiplex PCR; in TCRdb, only in-frame clones are kept and a portion is missing. The sample has more than 95,000 clones; roughly 90% are singletons. This specimen consisted of CD4+ or CD8+ T cells sorted from blood, obtained in a trial of the OX40 agonist ivuxolimab. Receptors originate from an adult with an advanced solid tumor such as melanoma, head and neck, liver or kidney cancer.

This clone was seen a single time. This chain links TRBV18 with TRBJ2-7; 10 bases agree with TRBD1. Germline V CDR1 and CDR2: KGHSH, LQKENI. V dropped 0 bases and J dropped 6; count of bases not matched to a gene: 2. The CDR3 sequence is 14 residues long. CDR3 DNA: TGTGCCAGCTCACCACCGGGACAGGGGAGCGAGCAGTACTTC. This gives the protein CASSPPGQGSEQYF.

V and J are TRBV9 and TRBJ2-1, with TRBD2 matching over 9 bases. Trimming removed 0 bases from V and 7 bases from J; junction bases left unmatched: 8. The germline V gene has CDR1 SGDLS and CDR2 YYNGEE. The length of the CDR3 is 16 residues. The DNA of the CDR3 is TGTGCCAGCAGCGTAGCTAGCGGGGAGCCGGGGAATGAGCAGTTCTTC. It specifies CASSVASGEPGNEQFF. Full variable domain (outside the CDR3, taken from reference TRBV9 and TRBJ2-1): DSGVTQTPKHLITATGQRVTLRCSPRSGDLSVYWYQQSLDQGLQFLIQYYNGEERAKGNILERFSAQQFPDLHSELNLSSLELGDSALYFCASSVASGEPGNEQFFGPGTRLTVL.

V usage is TRBV4-3 and J usage is TRBJ1-2; D may be TRBD1 (5 bases). The CDR3 extends over 15 amino acids. CDR1 is LGHNA, CDR2 YSLEER, per germline. Between the trimmed V and J ends, which lost 0 bases and 3 bases, there was a span of 11 bases. The CDR3 nucleotides are TGCGCCAGCAGCCAAGAGTTTGCGGGGCACTATGGCTACACCTTC. It codes for CASSQEFAGHYGYTF.

DNA of the CDR3: TGTGCCAGCAGCCGGACAAAAGGCACAGATACGCAGTATTTT. Translated, it gives CASSRTKGTDTQYF. This chain uses TRBV27 with TRBJ2-3, with a possible D match to TRBD1 (5 bases). Trimming left V 6 bases short and J 1 base short, with 11 bases between. The germline gives CDR1 MNHEY, CDR2 SMNVEV (reference sequence). CDR3 length equals 14 residues.

The chain employs TRBV18 and TRBJ1-1; tentative D call: TRBD1 (6 bases). CDR1 is KGHSH, CDR2 LQKENI, per germline. The germline V and J ends were trimmed by 4 bases and 1 base, with 19 bases remaining between them. There are 17 residues in the CDR3. CDR3 nucleotides: TGTGCCAGCTCACGGGTTGGGACAATCGAGGGGAACACTGAAGCTTTCTTT. Translating it yields CASSRVGTIEGNTEAFF.

The CDR3 here is CASSLLITEQYF. The CDR3 DNA sequence: TGTGCCAGCAGCTTGCTCATTACCGAGCAGTACTTC. The chain combines TRBV7-2 with TRBJ2-7, with D uncertain. V was cut by 3 bases and J by 6 bases, with 9 bases left in between. The germline V gene has CDR1 SGHTA and CDR2 FQGNSA. The CDR3 extends over 12 amino acids.

V and J are TRBV13 and TRBJ2-1; tentatively, D is TRBD1 (7 bases). CDR3 length: 12 residues. With 5 bases removed from V and 9 bases from J, the gap between germline ends came to 11 bases. Germline V gene data show CDR1 as PRHDT and CDR2 as FYEKMQ (reference sequence). The CDR3 nucleotides are TGTGCCAGCAGCATCCAGGGGGGTGAGCAGTTCTTC. It codes for CASSIQGGEQFF. Combining the CDR3 with reference TRBV13 and TRBJ2-1 gives the whole variable domain AAGVIQSPRHLIKEKRETATLKCYPIPRHDTVYWYQQGPGQDPQFLISFYEKMQSDKGSIPDRFSAQQFSDYHSELNMSSLELGDSALYFCASSIQGGEQFFGPGTRLTVL.

The CDR3 here is CASRTSGSTDTQYF. CDR3 coding DNA: TGTGCCAGTCGTACTAGCGGAAGCACAGATACGCAGTATTTT. J is TRBJ2-3 and V is TRBV19; 8 bases agree with TRBD2. Trimming took 8 bases from V and 0 from J; bases not matched to a gene: 4. The CDR3 has 14 amino acids. Germline V gives CDR1 LNHDA, CDR2 SQIVND (reference sequence).

The chain recombines TRBV19 with TRBJ2-6; D possibly matches TRBD1 or TRBD2 (5 bases each). Trimming removed 7 bases at V and 2 bases at J, with 15 bases between. Germline lookup yields CDR1 LNHDA and CDR2 SQIVND (reference sequence). The CDR3 sequence is 16 residues long. The DNA for the CDR3 is TGTGCCAGTACCAACAGTCGGGGCCCTGGGGCCAACGTCCTGACTTTC. Protein: CASTNSRGPGANVLTF.

This clone is a singleton in its sample. The V call is TRBV7-2, the J call TRBJ1-5, with unresolved D. The germline gives CDR1 SGHTA, CDR2 FQGNSA. The CDR3 length is 13 residues. Trimming cost V 0 bases and J 7 bases, with 7 bases left between them. The CDR3 bases are TGTGCCAGCAGCTTAGCTGAGGGCCAGCCCCAGCATTTT. This sequence encodes CASSLAEGQPQHF.

The chain recombines TRBV9 with TRBJ2-7; TRBD2 agrees at 11 bases. There are 14 residues in the CDR3. With 3 bases clipped from V and 2 bases from J, the junction kept 1 base outside the gene matches. Germline-derived CDR1 and CDR2 are SGDLS and YYNGEE. CDR3 amino acids: CASSGGLAAYEQYF. The CDR3 DNA reads TGTGCCAGCAGCGGGGGACTAGCGGCCTACGAGCAGTACTTC. The full variable domain, rest sourced from reference TRBV9 and TRBJ2-7, is DSGVTQTPKHLITATGQRVTLRCSPRSGDLSVYWYQQSLDQGLQFLIQYYNGEERAKGNILERFSAQQFPDLHSELNLSSLELGDSALYFCASSGGLAAYEQYFGPGTRLTVT.

This chain connects TRBV7-8 to TRBJ2-1; D may match TRBD1 or TRBD2 (6 bases each). The CDR3 consists of 16 residues. Germline CDR1 SGHVS, CDR2 FQNEAQ. V lost 5 bases and J lost 6, with 20 bases in between. The CDR3 bases are TGTGCCAGCAGCCCCCTTGGGGGCGGGACGGTCAATGAGCAGTTCTTC. Translation gives CASSPLGGGTVNEQFF.

This clone was counted a single time. The gene calls are TRBV9 and TRBJ2-2; D is tentatively TRBD1 or TRBD2 (5 bases each). The CDR3 is made up of 14 amino acids. Trimming shortened V by 0 bases and J by 7 bases, and 10 bases separated the two germline ends. The germline gives CDR1 SGDLS, CDR2 YYNGEE. DNA for the CDR3: TGTGCCAGCAGCGTAGTGGGGGATGGCGGGGAGCTGTTTTTT. Its translation is CASSVVGDGGELFF.

The J gene is TRBJ2-5, the V gene TRBV7-9, with TRBD2 matching over 9 bases. CDR3 size: 15 residues. Germline V lookup: CDR1 SEHNR, CDR2 FQNEAQ (reference sequence). Trimming at V came to 3 bases and at J to 0 bases, leaving 2 bases not matched to a gene. CDR3 protein: CASSLAGGYQETQYF. The DNA for the CDR3 is TGTGCCAGCAGCTTGGCGGGAGGGTACCAAGAGACCCAGTACTTC. The complete variable domain, with remaining parts taken from reference TRBV7-9 and TRBJ2-5, reads DTGVSQNPRHKITKRGQNVTFRCDPISEHNRLYWYRQTLGQGPEFLTYFQNEAQLEKSRLLSDRFSAERPKGSFSTLEIQRTEQGDSAMYLCASSLAGGYQETQYFGPGTRLLVL.

The CDR3 bases are TGCGCCAGCAGCTTGGGTCTTGATGGGACCTACGAGCAGTACTTC. Protein product: CASSLGLDGTYEQYF. This chain links TRBV5-1 with TRBJ2-7; D remains unclear. This CDR3 is 15 amino acids long. V shed 0 bases and J shed 2 bases, with 12 bases lying between them. Germline CDR1 is SGHRS and CDR2 is YFSETQ.

This clone occurred once. The genes are TRBV11-2 and TRBJ2-1; TRBD1 matches at 11 bases. V lost 2 bases and J lost 9; bases outside the gene matches: 9. The germline V gene encodes CDR1 SGHAT and CDR2 FQNNGV. CDR3 length equals 16 residues. The CDR3 reads CASSLRIPGQGVEQFF. The DNA for the CDR3 is TGTGCCAGCAGCTTACGTATTCCGGGACAGGGGGTTGAGCAGTTCTTC.

Worth noting for this clone: This specimen includes other DNA sequences encoding the same CDR3. The chain's CDR3 is CASSPGQGPYEQYF. The CDR3 nucleotides are TGTGCCAGCTCCCCGGGACAGGGTCCCTACGAGCAGTACTTC. The chain couples TRBV18 to TRBJ2-7; 9 positions match TRBD1. V was pared by 6 bases and J by 2 bases, with 5 bases of the junction left unmatched. The CDR3 spans 14 residues. Germline V lookup: CDR1 KGHSH, CDR2 LQKENI.

The chain has TRBV6-5 and TRBJ1-2; unclear D gene. The CDR3 runs 14 residues. Germline CDR1 is MNHEY and CDR2 is SVGAGI. V was trimmed by 2 bases and J by 7 bases, leaving 14 bases between them. The CDR3 spells CASSYALGFSGYTF. The CDR3 DNA reads as TGTGCCAGCAGTTACGCCTTGGGGTTCAGTGGCTACACCTTC.

This chain connects TRBV4-2 to TRBJ1-3; D remains unclear. The CDR3 extends over 15 amino acids. Germline CDR1 LGHNA, CDR2 YNFKEQ. The V and J ends lost 3 bases and 3 bases respectively, with 12 bases between them. CDR3 in amino acids: CASSQEIFYGNTIYF. CDR3 nucleotides: TGTGCCAGCAGCCAGGAGATCTTCTATGGAAACACCATATATTTT.

The rearrangement links TRBV11-1 to TRBJ2-3; TRBD2 might be the D (6 bases). Between the trimmed V and J ends, which lost 1 base and 3 bases, there was a span of 8 bases. The CDR3 is made up of 14 amino acids. CDR1 and CDR2 from the germline V gene are SGHAT and FQDESV (reference sequence). The DNA for the CDR3 is TGTGCCAGCAGCTTAGACCTAGCGACAGATACGCAGTATTTT. Its translation is CASSLDLATDTQYF. Supplemented by reference TRBV11-1 and TRBJ2-3, the full variable domain reads EAEVAQSPRYKITEKSQAVAFWCDPISGHATLYWYRQILGQGPELLVQFQDESVVDDSQLPKDRFSAERLKGVDSTLKIQPAELGDSAMYLCASSLDLATDTQYFGPGTRLTVL.

CDR3 in amino acids: CASSLSPTKQGTTGELFF. The CDR3 nucleotides read TGTGCCAGCAGCTTATCCCCTACTAAACAGGGAACCACCGGGGAGCTGTTTTTT. J is TRBJ2-2 and V is TRBV7-8, with D perhaps matching TRBD1 (6 bases). Per the germline V gene, CDR1 is SGHVS and CDR2 is FQNEAQ. Trimming left V 2 bases short and J 4 bases short, with 20 bases between. The CDR3 runs 18 residues.

The chain is built from TRBV21-1 and TRBJ2-7; the table calls TRBD2, which could not be checked here. TRBV21-1 corresponds to a pseudogene. This CDR3 spans 15 amino acids. For the CDR3, the DNA is TGTGCCAGCGCGTCCCTAGCGGGAGGGGTGAACGAGCAGTACTTC. Its protein product is CASASLAGGVNEQYF.

The chain is built from TRBV29-1 and TRBJ2-5; 8 bases are a match to TRBD2. V was clipped by 5 bases and J by 6 bases; unmatched bases: 20. The CDR3 loop spans 17 amino acids. Germline CDR1 is SQVTM and CDR2 is ANQGSEA. The CDR3 reads CSVNLPRGGQVIKTQYF. The CDR3 coding sequence is TGCAGCGTTAACCTCCCCCGCGGGGGGCAGGTAATAAAGACCCAGTACTTC.